Sequencing of this T cell receptor (beta chain) was carried out in a study of T cell responses to AZD1222 COVID-19 vaccine. Findings and limits, study-wide: There were vaccine-associated CD4 TCRs across spike, dominant at 160-218 and 743-854.

Using immunoSEQ multiplex PCR, the repertoire was profiled, and TCRdb retains in-frame clones only, with some absent. Found here are about 170,000 clones, around nine tenths of them singletons; the top ten hold roughly 1.6%. As to this clone: Its antigen is not identified. At one boundary the junction diverges from the germline segment, which might be a read error.

From germline, CDR1 is MGHRA and CDR2 YSYEKL. CDR3 length equals 13 residues. The chain carries TRBV4-1 and TRBJ2-7; D may match TRBD1 or TRBD2 (5 bases each). The clonotype was recovered from an adult in good health. Sequenced here: peripheral blood, sampled on day 0 of AZD1222 vaccination. The CDR3 loop reads CASSKEGYYEQYF. The CDR3 DNA reads as TGCGCCAGCAGCAAAGAGGGGTACTACGAGCAGTACTTC.